This TCR beta chain was sequenced during a study of shared clonotypes between healthy human individuals. Study-wide results and caveats: Sequencing depth was predicted to influence how clonotypes are shared among donors.

As to this clone: What it binds is not known.

Germline CDR1 and CDR2: MNHNY and SVGAGI (reference sequence). The CDR3 contains 15 residues. V lost 1 base to trimming and J lost 4 bases; unmatched junction nucleotides: 3. Positively selected for CCR7, the CD45RO-negative cells used as naive CD8 cells excluded terminally differentiated effector memory CD45RA+ cells. At deep level, the assay was performed. The assay was immunoSEQ multiplex PCR, and TCRdb's table has in-frame clones only and misses some. Among about 2.2 million clones listed, 85% to 95% were seen once. The sequence was obtained from a man between 18 and 29 years old in good health. Some clones in this sample may be carry-over from other donors' samples. Sequenced sample: naive CD8+ T cells from PBMCs. J is TRBJ2-3 and V is TRBV6-6; TRBD2 aligns across 9 bases. CDR3 DNA sequence: TGTGCCAGCAGTTACTGGGGACTAGCAGCAGATACGCAGTATTTT. Encoded protein: CASSYWGLAADTQYF.